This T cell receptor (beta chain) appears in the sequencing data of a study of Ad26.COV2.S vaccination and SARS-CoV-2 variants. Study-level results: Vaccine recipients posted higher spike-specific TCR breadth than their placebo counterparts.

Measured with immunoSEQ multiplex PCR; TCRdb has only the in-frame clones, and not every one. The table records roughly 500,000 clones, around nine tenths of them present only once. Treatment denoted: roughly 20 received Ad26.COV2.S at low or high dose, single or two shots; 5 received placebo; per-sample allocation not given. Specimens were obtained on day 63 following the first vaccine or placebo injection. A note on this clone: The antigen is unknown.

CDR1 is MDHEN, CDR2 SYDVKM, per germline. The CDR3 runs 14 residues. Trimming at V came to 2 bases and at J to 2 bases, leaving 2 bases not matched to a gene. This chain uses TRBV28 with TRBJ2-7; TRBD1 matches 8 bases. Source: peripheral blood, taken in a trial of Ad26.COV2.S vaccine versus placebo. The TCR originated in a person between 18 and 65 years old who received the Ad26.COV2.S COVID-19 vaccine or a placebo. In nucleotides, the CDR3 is TGTGCCAGCAGTTTACCGGACAGGGCCTACGAGCAGTACTTC. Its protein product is CASSLPDRAYEQYF.